This record concerns one T cell receptor (beta chain) sequence. Antigen specificity is unknown. The CDR3 extends over 14 amino acids. The germline V gene has CDR1 MNHEY and CDR2 SVGEGT. The germline V and J ends were trimmed by 0 bases and 8 bases, with 13 bases remaining between them. Assay: immunoSEQ multiplex PCR; the TCRdb copy retains only in-frame clones and omits some. In the table there are 300,000 to 350,000 clones, 85% to 90% of which are singletons. This sample's treatment: some 20 received Ad26.COV2.S at low or high dose, single or two shots; about 5 received placebo; per-sample allocation not given. It was on day 63 after the first vaccine or placebo injection that samples were taken. The source of the sample is a study of Ad26.COV2.S vaccination and SARS-CoV-2 variants. The study, taken as a whole, reports: Placebo recipients showed lower spike-specific TCR breadth than vaccinees.

The sequence came from a person aged 18 to 59 who received the Ad26.COV2.S COVID-19 vaccine or a placebo. The gene calls are TRBV6-2 or TRBV6-3 and TRBJ1-2; D is uncertain. The sample consisted of peripheral blood, taken in a trial of Ad26.COV2.S vaccine versus placebo. The CDR3 region has the DNA TGTGCCAGCAGTTACTCGATTTATACCGACGGCTACACCTTC. Translation gives CASSYSIYTDGYTF.